The following is a T cell receptor (beta chain) sequence with its context. This CDR3 is built from 16 residues. Unmatched junction bases numbered 10, after V lost 4 bases and J lost 9 bases. Germline V gives CDR1 MGHRA, CDR2 YSYEKL. TCRdb's table, derived via immunoSEQ multiplex PCR, lists solely in-frame clones and lacks some. The profile covers roughly 150,000 clones, with around 85% appearing a single time and 7.5% to 10% taken by the ten largest. This record comes from a study of blood T cell repertoires in COVID-19. The rearrangement joins TRBV4-1 to TRBJ2-2; 11 bases map to TRBD2. The clonotype was recovered from an elderly woman with COVID-19, enrolled during active disease. Sequencing used peripheral blood. CDR3 bases: TGCGCCAGCAGCCCGCAGCCCCGACTAGCGGGGAGGGAGCTGTTTTTT. This codes for CASSPQPRLAGRELFF.